The 12 T cell receptor beta chains listed next were all sequenced from one sample in a study of Ad26.COV2.S vaccination and SARS-CoV-2 variants. Assay used: immunoSEQ multiplex PCR; TCRdb lists only in-frame clones, some missing. The data contain some 180,000 clones, roughly 89% of them singletons. This material consisted of peripheral blood, taken after recovery from COVID-19. The receptors shown here come from a human donor who had recovered from COVID-19.

DNA for the CDR3: TGTGCCAGCAGCTTAACCAGCGGGAGTTTAGAGACCCAGTACTTC. This codes for CASSLTSGSLETQYF. The chain links TRBV7-2 to TRBJ2-5; 8 nucleotides align to TRBD2. The CDR3 runs 15 residues. Per germline, CDR1 SGHTA and CDR2 FQGNSA. The V segment lost 2 bases and the J segment 4 bases; nucleotides outside the gene matches: 6.

The chain couples TRBV7-7 to TRBJ1-1, with D uncertain. CDR1 is SSHAT and CDR2 is FNYEAQ in the germline V gene (reference sequence). The CDR3 contains 13 residues. Trimming left V 5 bases short and J 5 bases short, with 12 bases between. CDR3 nucleotides: TGTGCCAGCAGCCCTTACGAAAAAACTGAAGCTTTCTTT. The encoded protein is CASSPYEKTEAFF.

This clone was picked up one time. The chain carries TRBV7-6 and TRBJ2-7; 8 nucleotides align to TRBD2. Germline V gene sequence: CDR1 SGHVS, CDR2 FNYEAQ. This CDR3 has 13 residues. J lost 7 bases, V lost 1 base, and 3 bases had no gene match. CDR3 nucleotides: TGTGCCAGCAGCTTAGAGACTAGCGCAGAGCAGTACTTC. Encoded protein: CASSLETSAEQYF.

The CDR3 is CASIPRGTASFSGNTIYF. The CDR3 DNA reads as TGTGCCAGTATTCCCAGGGGGACTGCTTCTTTCTCTGGAAACACCATATATTTT. The V call is TRBV19, the J call TRBJ1-3, with 7 bases lining up with TRBD1. In germline, CDR1 is LNHDA, CDR2 SQIVND (reference sequence). Unmatched junction bases numbered 15, after V lost 7 bases and J lost 0 bases. The CDR3 is made up of 18 amino acids.

The V and J genes are TRBV11-2 and TRBJ1-1; D not resolved. Germline V CDR1 and CDR2: SGHAT, FQNNGV. V was cut by 3 bases and J by 1 base, with 0 bases left in between. CDR3 length equals 11 residues. The CDR3 bases are TGTGCCAGCAGCTTGAACACTGAAGCTTTCTTT. Protein product: CASSLNTEAFF.

The chain combines TRBV9 with TRBJ2-5, with unresolved D. This CDR3 spans 15 amino acids. Germline values: CDR1 SGDLS, CDR2 YYNGEE. V dropped 4 bases and J dropped 2 bases, with 15 bases sitting between them. The CDR3, as DNA: TGTGCCAGCAGCCGGACGGGCCAGCATCAAGAGACCCAGTACTTC. This sequence encodes CASSRTGQHQETQYF.

The V call is TRBV9, the J call TRBJ2-7; D is possibly TRBD1 (5 bases). V lost 0 bases to trimming and J lost 3 bases, with 10 bases between them. Germline CDR1 reads SGDLS; CDR2 reads YYNGEE. The CDR3 spans 14 residues. The CDR3 bases are TGTGCCAGCAGCGTAGCTGGGGCGGACTACGAGCAGTACTTC. This gives the protein CASSVAGADYEQYF.

This clone was seen just once. The genes are TRBV27 and TRBJ2-5; TRBD2 might be the D (6 bases). V dropped 0 bases and J dropped 6 bases, with 11 bases sitting between them. This CDR3 contains 14 residues. CDR1 is MNHEY and CDR2 is SMNVEV in the germline V gene (reference sequence). For the CDR3, the DNA is TGTGCCAGCAGTTTATCGGGACTCGTGAAGACCCAGTACTTC. Encoded protein: CASSLSGLVKTQYF.

The chain links TRBV19 to TRBJ2-1; D call uncertain. The V and J ends lost 1 base and 0 bases respectively, with 7 bases between them. Germline-derived CDR1 and CDR2 are LNHDA and SQIVND (reference sequence). The length of the CDR3 is 15 residues. This CDR3 is CASSIAANSYNEQFF. For the CDR3, the DNA is TGTGCCAGTAGTATAGCCGCCAACTCCTACAATGAGCAGTTCTTC. Full variable domain (missing parts from reference TRBV19 and TRBJ2-1): DGGITQSPKYLFRKEGQNVTLSCEQNLNHDAMYWYRQDPGQGLRLIYYSQIVNDFQKGDIAEGYSVSREKKESFPLTVTSAQKNPTAFYLCASSIAANSYNEQFFGPGTRLTVL.

The chain combines TRBV27 with TRBJ1-3; tentatively, D is TRBD1 (5 bases). CDR1 is MNHEY, CDR2 SMNVEV, per germline (reference sequence). V gave up 5 bases and J gave up 0 bases, with 8 bases separating them. CDR3 size: 14 residues. CDR3: CASSTGYSGNTIYF. The CDR3 DNA reads as TGTGCCAGCAGTACAGGATACTCTGGAAACACCATATATTTT.

The chain is built from TRBV25-1 and TRBJ1-2; 8 nucleotides line up with TRBD1. The V gene's germline CDR1 is MGHDK and CDR2 SYGVNS. This CDR3 has 16 amino acids. J gave up 0 bases and V 5 bases, and 8 bases lay outside the gene matches. The CDR3 spells CASSPPGGQANYGYTF. The CDR3 DNA follows: TGTGCCAGCAGTCCACCAGGGGGCCAAGCTAACTATGGCTACACCTTC.

The chain uses TRBV11-1 and TRBJ2-5; D could derive from TRBD1 or TRBD2 (5 bases each). CDR1 SGHAT and CDR2 FQDESV come from the germline V gene (reference sequence). The CDR3 covers 14 residues. The V and J ends lost 5 bases and 5 bases respectively, with 15 bases between them. CDR3 residues: CASSPRGPQETQYF. The CDR3 DNA sequence: TGTGCCAGCAGCCCCCGGGGCCCCCAGGAGACCCAGTACTTC.